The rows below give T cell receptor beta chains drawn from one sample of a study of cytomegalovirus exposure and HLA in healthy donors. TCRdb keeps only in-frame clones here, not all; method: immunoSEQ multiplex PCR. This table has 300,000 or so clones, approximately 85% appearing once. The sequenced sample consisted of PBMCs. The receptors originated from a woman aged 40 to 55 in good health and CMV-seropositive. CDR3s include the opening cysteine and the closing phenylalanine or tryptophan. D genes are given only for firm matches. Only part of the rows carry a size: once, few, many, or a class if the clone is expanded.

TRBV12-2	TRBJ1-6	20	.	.	TGTGCAAGTCGCTTAGGTCGGGACAGGGCCTTAAGCTCCTATAATTCACCCCTCCACTTT	CASRLGRDRALSSYNSPLHF
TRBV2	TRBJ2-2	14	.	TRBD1	TGTGCCAGCAGTGGGGACAGCAACACCGGGGAGCTGTTTTTT	CASSGDSNTGELFF
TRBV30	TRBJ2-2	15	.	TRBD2	TGTGCCTGGAGCGGACTAGCGGGACGGACCGGGGAGCTGTTTTTT	CAWSGLAGRTGELFF
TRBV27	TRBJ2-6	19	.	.	TGTGCCAGCAGTGACGAACAGGGATCCGTCCGCTCTGGGGCCAACGTCCTGACTTTC	CASSDEQGSVRSGANVLTF
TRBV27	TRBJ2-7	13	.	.	TGTGCCAGCAGTTCCAGGGAATCTCGCGAGCAGTACTTC	CASSSRESREQYF
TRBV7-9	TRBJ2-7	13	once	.	TGTGCCAGCAGCTCGGACAGTTTCTACGAGCAGTACTTC	CASSSDSFYEQYF
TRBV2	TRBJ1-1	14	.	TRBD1	TGTGCCAGCAGGGGGCTACAGGGGGCAACTGAAGCTTTCTTT	CASRGLQGATEAFF
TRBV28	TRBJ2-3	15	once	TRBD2	TGTGCCAGCAGTTTCCCGGGGGGAGGCACAGATACGCAGTATTTT	CASSFPGGGTDTQYF
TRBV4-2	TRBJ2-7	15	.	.	TGTGCCAGCAGCCAAGATTTCGGGAGCTCCTACGAGCAGTACTTC	CASSQDFGSSYEQYF
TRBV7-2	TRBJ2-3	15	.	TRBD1	TGTGCCAGCAGCCCTACAGGGGGCGCATCCCATACGCAGTATTTT	CASSPTGGASHTQYF
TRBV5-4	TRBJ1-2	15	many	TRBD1	TGTGCCAGCAGCTTGGGGGACAGACCTAACTATGGCTACACCTTC	CASSLGDRPNYGYTF
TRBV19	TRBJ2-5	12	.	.	TGTGCCAGTAGCCAAAGGAGTGGGACCCAGTACTTC	CASSQRSGTQYF
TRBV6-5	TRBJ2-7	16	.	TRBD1	TGTGCCAGCAGTTCCCCTGGGACAGTGAGCTCCTACGAGCAGTACTTC	CASSSPGTVSSYEQYF
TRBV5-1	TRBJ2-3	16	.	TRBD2	TGCGCCAGCAGCTTGGTACCGGGAGGGGGCACAGATACGCAGTATTTT	CASSLVPGGGTDTQYF
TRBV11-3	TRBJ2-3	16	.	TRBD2	TGTGCCAGCAGCTTTGGACTAGCGGGAGGCACAGATACGCAGTATTTT	CASSFGLAGGTDTQYF
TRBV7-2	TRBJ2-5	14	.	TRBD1	TGTGCCAGCAGCCGACAGGGGGCAGGGGAGACCCAGTACTTC	CASSRQGAGETQYF
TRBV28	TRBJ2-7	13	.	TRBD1	TGTGCCAGCAGTTCGGGACAGTCCTACGAGCAGTACTTC	CASSSGQSYEQYF
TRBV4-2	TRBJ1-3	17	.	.	TGTGCCAGCAGCCGGCAGTCGGGGTTTTCCTCTGGAAACACCATATATTTT	CASSRQSGFSSGNTIYF
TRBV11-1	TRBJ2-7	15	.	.	TGTGCCAGCACTAAGGGGGACGGGCGGTTTTACGAGCAGTACTTC	CASTKGDGRFYEQYF
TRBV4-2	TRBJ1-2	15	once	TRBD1	TGTGCCAGCAGCCAAGTACAGGGGGCGTCCTATGGCTACACCTTC	CASSQVQGASYGYTF
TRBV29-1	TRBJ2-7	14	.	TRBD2	TGCAGTGTGGTAGCGGGAAGGTCGGCCTACGAGCAGTACTTC	CSVVAGRSAYEQYF
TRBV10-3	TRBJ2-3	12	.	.	TGTGCCATCTCCCACGGGACAGATACGCAGTATTTT	CAISHGTDTQYF
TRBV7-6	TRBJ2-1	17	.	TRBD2	TGTGCCAGCAGCTTGTCCGGGACTAACTTACCCGGGGATGAGCAGTTCTTC	CASSLSGTNLPGDEQFF
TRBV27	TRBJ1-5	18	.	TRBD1	TGTGCCAGCAGTTTATGGGGACAGGGAGACCATAGCAATCAGCCCCAGCATTTT	CASSLWGQGDHSNQPQHF
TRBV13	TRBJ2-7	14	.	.	TGTGCCAGCAGCTTAGAGCGGAGCTCCTACGAGCAGTACTTC	CASSLERSSYEQYF
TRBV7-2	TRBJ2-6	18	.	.	TGTGCCAGCAGCCCCGACGGTCTGACAAGCTCTGGGGCCAACGTCCTGACTTTC	CASSPDGLTSSGANVLTF
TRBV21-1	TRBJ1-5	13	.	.	TGTGCCAGCAGCAAAGCGCTAAATCAGCCCCAGCATTTT	CASSKALNQPQHF
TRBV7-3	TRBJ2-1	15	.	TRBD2	TGTGCCAGCAGCCCCCAGAGCGGGAGTTACAATGAGCAGTTCTTC	CASSPQSGSYNEQFF
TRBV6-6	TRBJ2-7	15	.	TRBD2	TGTGCCAGCAGTGACGGGACTAGCGGGAGTTACGAGCAGTACTTC	CASSDGTSGSYEQYF
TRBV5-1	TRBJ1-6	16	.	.	TGCGCCAGCAGCTTGGAAGGACTCGATTATAATTCACCCCTCCACTTT	CASSLEGLDYNSPLHF
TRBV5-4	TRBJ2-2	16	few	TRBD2	TGTGCCAGCAGCTTGCGAGCGGGAGGAGGTACCGGGGAGCTGTTTTTT	CASSLRAGGGTGELFF
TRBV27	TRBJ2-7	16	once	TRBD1	TGTGCCAGCAGTCACCCCAGTCGAGGGGGCAGGGACGAGCAGTACTTC	CASSHPSRGGRDEQYF
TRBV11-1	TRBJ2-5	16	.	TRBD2	TGTGCCAGCAGCCCGGGAGGGGGACGGTCGTGGGAGACCCAGTACTTC	CASSPGGGRSWETQYF
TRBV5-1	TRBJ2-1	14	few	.	TGCGCCAGCAGCTTGGGAGGTTATGGGAATGAGCAGTTCTTC	CASSLGGYGNEQFF
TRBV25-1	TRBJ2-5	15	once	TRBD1	TGTGCCAGCAGTGAATCAGGGGGCAATACAGAGACCCAGTACTTC	CASSESGGNTETQYF
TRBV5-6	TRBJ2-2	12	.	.	TGTGCCAGCAGCTTGGGCGCCGGGGAGCTGTTTTTT	CASSLGAGELFF
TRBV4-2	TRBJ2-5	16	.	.	TGTGCCAGCAGCCAAGCGACAGCCGGAGGAGGGGAGACCCAGTACTTC	CASSQATAGGGETQYF
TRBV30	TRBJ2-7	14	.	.	TGTGCCTGGAGTGTGGGAGGCAGCTCCTACGAGCAGTACTTC	CAWSVGGSSYEQYF
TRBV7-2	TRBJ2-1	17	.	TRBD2	TGTGCCAGCAGCCCGACGTCACTAGCGGGTAACTACAATGAGCAGTTCTTC	CASSPTSLAGNYNEQFF
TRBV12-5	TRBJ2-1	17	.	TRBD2	TGTGCTAGTGGTCCCGGGACTAGCGGGATCGTTCACAATGAGCAGTTCTTC	CASGPGTSGIVHNEQFF
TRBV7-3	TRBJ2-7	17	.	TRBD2	TGTGCCAGCAGCTTAACCTCAGGGACTAGCGGGTACTACGAGCAGTACTTC	CASSLTSGTSGYYEQYF
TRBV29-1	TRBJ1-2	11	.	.	TGCAGCGTCGTCGATGGAGTTGGCTACACCTTC	CSVVDGVGYTF
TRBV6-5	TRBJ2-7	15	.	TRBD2	TGTGCCAGCAGTTACATCGGACTAGGAGGTTACGAGCAGTACTTC	CASSYIGLGGYEQYF
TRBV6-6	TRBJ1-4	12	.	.	TGTGCCAGCAGTTATTCCGATGAAAAACTGTTTTTT	CASSYSDEKLFF
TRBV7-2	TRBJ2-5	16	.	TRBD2	TGTGCCAGCAGCTCCTCAGACGGGGGGACCTGGGAGACCCAGTACTTC	CASSSSDGGTWETQYF
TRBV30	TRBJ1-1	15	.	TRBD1	TGTGCCTGGAGTGTACTCTCGTGGAGACAGGGTAAAGCTTTCTTT	CAWSVLSWRQGKAFF
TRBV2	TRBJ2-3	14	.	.	TGTGCCAGCAGTACCGGGACACCGTCAGATACGCAGTATTTT	CASSTGTPSDTQYF
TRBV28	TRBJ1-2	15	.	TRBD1	TGTGCCAGCAGTTTATCCCCGGGACAGGCGAGTGGCTACACCTTC	CASSLSPGQASGYTF
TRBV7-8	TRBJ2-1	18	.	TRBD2	TGTGCCAGCAGCCCTGGCGGGACAGCAGGGACTAGCGGGAATGAGCAGTTCTTC	CASSPGGTAGTSGNEQFF
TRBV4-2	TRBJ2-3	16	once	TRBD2	TGTGCCAGCAGCCCGCGGACTAGCGGGGGCACAGATACGCAGTATTTT	CASSPRTSGGTDTQYF
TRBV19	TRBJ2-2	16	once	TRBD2	TGTGCCAGTACTGGGACTAGCGGGAGAAGGTCCGGGGAGCTGTTTTTT	CASTGTSGRRSGELFF
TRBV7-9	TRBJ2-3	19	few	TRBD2	TGTGCCAGCAGCTCATTTGGGACTAGCGGGATCGGGAATACAGATACGCAGTATTTT	CASSSFGTSGIGNTDTQYF
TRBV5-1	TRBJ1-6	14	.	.	TGCGCCAGCAGCTTGGTAGGGGAAAATTCACCCCTCCACTTT	CASSLVGENSPLHF
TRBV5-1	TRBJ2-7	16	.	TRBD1	TGCGCCAGCAGCCCAGGTAGGGACAGGGGTTCCTACGAGCAGTACTTC	CASSPGRDRGSYEQYF
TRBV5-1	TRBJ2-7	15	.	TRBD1	TGCGCCAGCAGCTTGGGGGGGACAGGGGAGAGGGAGCAGTACTTC	CASSLGGTGEREQYF
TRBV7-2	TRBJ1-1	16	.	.	TGTGCCAGCAGCTTGACAACAGGCTTAGCGAACACTGAAGCTTTCTTT	CASSLTTGLANTEAFF
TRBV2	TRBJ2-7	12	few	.	TGTGCCAGCAGAGGGGTGGCCTACGAGCAGTACTTC	CASRGVAYEQYF
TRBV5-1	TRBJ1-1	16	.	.	TGCGCCAGCAGCCCGGACAGACCGATAATTAACACTGAAGCTTTCTTT	CASSPDRPIINTEAFF
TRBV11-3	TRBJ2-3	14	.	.	TGTGCCAGCAGCTTTGCGGGAACCACAGATACGCAGTATTTT	CASSFAGTTDTQYF
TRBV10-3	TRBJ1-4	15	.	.	TGTGCCATCAGCCCCATGCGCGAAGTGGTTGAAAAACTGTTTTTT	CAISPMREVVEKLFF